This T cell receptor beta chain comes out of a study of Graves' ophthalmopathy and Graves' hyperthyroidism (dated by TCRdb to the late 2010s). A note on the overall study: Hyperthyroidism was considered stable if no progression to ophthalmopathy occurred within 18 months of follow-up. A discovery set of about 99 patients (roughly 43 ophthalmopathy, fewer than 60 stable hyperthyroidism) was enrolled to explore V-J signatures distinguishing ophthalmopathy from hyperthyroidism. To tell Graves' ophthalmopathy apart from Graves' hyperthyroidism, and to predict which patients would progress to ophthalmopathy, the study relied on TCR beta repertoire signatures. In total, under 150 blood samples were TCR-sequenced: 40 to 45 ophthalmopathy, over 70 hyperthyroidism and approximately 17 hyperthyroidism-to-ophthalmopathy patients. The independent validation cohort included about 20 hyperthyroidism patients plus 17 patients who later progressed from hyperthyroidism to ophthalmopathy. After sampling, hyperthyroidism patients received methimazole starting at 30 mg daily, and ophthalmopathy patients received high-dose intravenous methylprednisolone. In roughly six hyperthyroidism patients, T-cell repertoires of thyroid tissue and blood were compared.

The hyperthyroidism patients were 18 to 65 years old and newly diagnosed, with a disease duration of less than 2 months. Anyone with other autoimmune diseases, uncontrolled infections, pregnancy or lactation was excluded from the study. Diagnosis was based on clinical symptoms, serum thyroxine, TRAb, thyroid ultrasound and orbital computed tomography. Trizol reagent was used to extract the total RNA, and its quality was then checked on an Agilent 2100 Bioanalyzer. TCR beta CDR3 regions were amplified from RNA transcripts for repertoire sequencing. The first round of RT-PCR was done with HTBI primers and the Qiagen OneStep RT-PCR kit, and was followed by a second round of multiplex PCR, then size selection and purification. Libraries were sequenced on an Illumina HiSeq2000 using paired-end 100 bp reads. As for the original processing: Reads were processed with SOAPnuke, discarding reads with adapters, uncalled bases, mean Phred below 15, or no exact constant-primer or identifier match. High-quality paired reads were merged with COPE v1.2.5. Each unique nucleotide sequence was treated as a clonotype, and MiTCR v1.1 was used to align the clonotypes to the IMGT TRB V, D and J references. Only V-J combinations with frequency above 0.0001 were analysed, covering approximately 99% of repertoires. For each V-J combination, a TCR clonal expansion and chaos score was defined as F50 clonal expansion divided by the chaos observed in the TCRdist matrix. Welch's t-statistics and random forest were used to narrow the features down to over ten V-J combinations, which were then fed into a naive Bayes classifier. The similarity between thyroid and blood repertoires was quantified using the Morisita-Horn index. TCRdb redid the processing of the public reads, applying fastp at Q25 and MiXCR, and retained in-frame beta chains. Here each entry gathers all rows of one CDR3 protein and keeps the most common genes and DNA. The authors' filters were not applied to this entry. The sample data list around 1,200,000 distinct CDR3 sequences, and 35% to 40% of these were observed just once. Of the sample, over 8.5% falls within the top ten clones.

Turning to this clonotype: There is no known antigen for this receptor. The input lacks base qualities; no much larger clone sits a single base away.

CDR1 and CDR2 were assigned from the germline V gene (reference sequence) as DFQATT and SNEGSKA. Unmatched junction bases come to 9, with V trimmed by 4 bases and J by 3 bases. The CDR3 measures 14 amino acids from cysteine to phenylalanine. Left in the record is the CDR3 DNA by itself, 42 bases read in frame from the first base. What the study reported, not specific to this receptor: Sample size was not predetermined statistically, and investigators were not blinded to group allocation. The 13-signature model separated ophthalmopathy from stable hyperthyroidism with over 85% sensitivity and just under 84% specificity in cross-validation, and 80%/75% in the test set. Most expanded thyroid clonotypes with frequency above 0.001 were also detected in blood, suggesting blood repertoires may reflect the thyroid immune response. In validation, the model predicted ophthalmopathy progression with 55% to 71% sensitivity and roughly 78% specificity; some 13 predicted patients were CT-confirmed with GO in a median of approximately 6.2 months.

Sequencing input: peripheral blood or thyroid tissue (not recorded which). The source of this sequence is an adult man with Graves' hyperthyroidism. In this chain, TRBV20-1 is recombined with TRBJ2-7; 7 junctional bases match TRBD1. This receptor has the CDR3 CSAKTQNRGYEQYF. The nucleotides read TGCAGTGCTAAAACCCAGAACAGGGGCTACGAGCAGTACTTC.